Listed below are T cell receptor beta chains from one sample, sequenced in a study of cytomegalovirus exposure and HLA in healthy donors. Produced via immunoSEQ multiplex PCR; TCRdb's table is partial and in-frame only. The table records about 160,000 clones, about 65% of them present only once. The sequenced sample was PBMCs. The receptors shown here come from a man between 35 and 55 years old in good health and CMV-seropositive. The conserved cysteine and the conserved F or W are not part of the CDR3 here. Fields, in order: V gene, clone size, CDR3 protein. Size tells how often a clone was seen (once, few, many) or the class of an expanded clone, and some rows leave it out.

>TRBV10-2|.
ASRAGQRDTEAF
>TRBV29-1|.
SVEGDRAVSYEQY
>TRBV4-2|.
ASSQDLRQGNYGYT
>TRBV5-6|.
ASSLGVGDTNTGELF
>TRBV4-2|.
ASSPTGEGTDTQY
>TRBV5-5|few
ASTFGRGTSNYGYT
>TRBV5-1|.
ASSVGTGGWETQY
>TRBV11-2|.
ASSLGKGVSKLF
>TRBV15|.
ATSRGGQGWTTGELF
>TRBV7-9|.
ASSGGPTEAF
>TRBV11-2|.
ASSLRGTAAPERNEQF
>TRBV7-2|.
ASSLARETQY
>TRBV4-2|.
ASSQFPEAGTGELF
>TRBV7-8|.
ASSLAWGDTEAF
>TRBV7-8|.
ASSLLGGDQPQH
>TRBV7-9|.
SSSLGGHDSNQPQH
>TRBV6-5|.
AISPLAGDTEAF
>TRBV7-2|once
ASSRLVHSPQAPQH
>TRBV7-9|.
ASSSIGQGREPQH
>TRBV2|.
ANWGRPPDGYT
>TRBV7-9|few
ASSPAGGFLGEQY
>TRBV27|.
ASSRDRATEQY
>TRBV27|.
ASSFGNRLEAQY
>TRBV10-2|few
ASSEVENKITQY
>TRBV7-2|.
ASSFRLAGAPYEQY
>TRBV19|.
ATKESTQPQH
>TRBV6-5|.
ASGRAGTGNHEQY
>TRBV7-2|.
ASSLVGSGGEKLF
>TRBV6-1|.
ASRGRQGDIDEQY
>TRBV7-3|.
ASSPNPTSWTADTQY
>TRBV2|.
ASTGGWTEAF
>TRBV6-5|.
ASKFRGAAGNTIY
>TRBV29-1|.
SAAPGQLTTGYT
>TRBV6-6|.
ASRVQGHQPQH
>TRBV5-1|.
ASSLDRGSEQY
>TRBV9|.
ASSVGNTYTGELF
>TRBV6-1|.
ASSEARPPLH
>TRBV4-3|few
ASSQDRTQWPQH
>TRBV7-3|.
ASSLGDSEAF
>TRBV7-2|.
ASSLGDNRYEQY
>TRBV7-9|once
ASSLGQGVGEQY
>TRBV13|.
ASSYAASSYEQY
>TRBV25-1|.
ASSEFTGKTQY
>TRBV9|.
ASSELGQIPANYGYT
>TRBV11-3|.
ASSLGMNTEAF
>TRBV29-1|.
SVPWRMMGGEQF
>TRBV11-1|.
ASSADIDGNTIY
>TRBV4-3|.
ASSRGEMGEQY
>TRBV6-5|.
ASSYSRGGTSYEQY
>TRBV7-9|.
ASSRAVGASRRSYEQY
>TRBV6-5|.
ASSSRATSGTEAF
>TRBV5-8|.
ASIDLGDYEQY
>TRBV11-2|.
ASSFQGGYATNEKLF
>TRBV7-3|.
ASSPTRGYEAF
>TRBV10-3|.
AITPGQGSSGELF
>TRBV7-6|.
ASSPTEYEAF
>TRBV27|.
ASSLRRLNTEAF
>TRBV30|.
AWSAIRFTIY
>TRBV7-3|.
ASRRDRGFTGELF